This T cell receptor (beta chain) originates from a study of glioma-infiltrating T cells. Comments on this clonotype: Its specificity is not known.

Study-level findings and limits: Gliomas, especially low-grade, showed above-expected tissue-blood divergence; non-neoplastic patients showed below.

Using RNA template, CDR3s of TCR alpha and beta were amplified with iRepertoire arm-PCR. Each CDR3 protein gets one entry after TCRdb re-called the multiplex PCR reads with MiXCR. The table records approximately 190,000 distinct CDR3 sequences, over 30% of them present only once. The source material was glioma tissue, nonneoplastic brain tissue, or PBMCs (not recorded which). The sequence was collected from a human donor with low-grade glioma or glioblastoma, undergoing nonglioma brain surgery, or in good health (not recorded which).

The CDR3 loop reads CAISESRGGGSYNEQFF. CDR3 DNA: TGTGCCATCAGTGAGTCGAGAGGGGGTGGCTCCTACAATGAGCAGTTCTTC. V is TRBV10-3 and J is TRBJ2-1, with a tentative D call TRBD1 (6 bases). Germline CDR1 ENHRY, CDR2 SYGVKD. This CDR3 region has 17 residues. Trimming took off 0 bases at V and 0 bases at J, with 12 bases between the two ends.